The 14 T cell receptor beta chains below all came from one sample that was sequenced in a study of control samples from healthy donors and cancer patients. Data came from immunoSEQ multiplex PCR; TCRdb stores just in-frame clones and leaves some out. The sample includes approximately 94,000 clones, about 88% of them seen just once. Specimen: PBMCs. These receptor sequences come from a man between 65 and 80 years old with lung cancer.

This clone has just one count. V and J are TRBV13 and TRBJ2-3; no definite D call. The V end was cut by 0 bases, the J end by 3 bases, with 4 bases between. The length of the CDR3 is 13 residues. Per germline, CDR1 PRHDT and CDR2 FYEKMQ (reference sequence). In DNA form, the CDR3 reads TGTGCCAGCAGCTTAGGCCTGACAGATACGCAGTATTTT. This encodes CASSLGLTDTQYF. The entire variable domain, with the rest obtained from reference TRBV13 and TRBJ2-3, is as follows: AAGVIQSPRHLIKEKRETATLKCYPIPRHDTVYWYQQGPGQDPQFLISFYEKMQSDKGSIPDRFSAQQFSDYHSELNMSSLELGDSALYFCASSLGLTDTQYFGPGTRLTVL.

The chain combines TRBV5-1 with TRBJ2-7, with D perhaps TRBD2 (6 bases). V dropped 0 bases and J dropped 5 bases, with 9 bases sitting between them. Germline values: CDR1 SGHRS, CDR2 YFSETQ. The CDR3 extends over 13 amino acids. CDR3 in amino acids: CASSLAGDDEQYF. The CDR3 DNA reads TGCGCCAGCAGCTTGGCGGGAGACGACGAGCAGTACTTC.

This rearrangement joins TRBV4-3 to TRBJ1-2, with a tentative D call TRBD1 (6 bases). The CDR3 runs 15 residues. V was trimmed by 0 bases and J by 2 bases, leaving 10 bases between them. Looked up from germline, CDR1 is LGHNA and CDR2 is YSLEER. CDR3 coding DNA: TGCGCCAGCAGCCAAGAGGGGGGCCGGAACTATGGCTACACCTTC. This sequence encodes CASSQEGGRNYGYTF.

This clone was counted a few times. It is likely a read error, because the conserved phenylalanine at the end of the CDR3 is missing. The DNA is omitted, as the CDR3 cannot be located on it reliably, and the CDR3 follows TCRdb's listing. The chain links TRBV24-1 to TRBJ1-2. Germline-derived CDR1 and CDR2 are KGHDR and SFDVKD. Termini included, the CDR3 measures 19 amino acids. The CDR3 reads CATSDLGAPTGRLYLWLHL.

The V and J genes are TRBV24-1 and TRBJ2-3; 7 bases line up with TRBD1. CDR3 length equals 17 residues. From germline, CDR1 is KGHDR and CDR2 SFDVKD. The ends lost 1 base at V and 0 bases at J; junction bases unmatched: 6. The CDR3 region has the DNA TGTGCCACCAGTGATTTAAAGGGGGCCGATAGCACAGATACGCAGTATTTT. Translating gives CATSDLKGADSTDTQYF.

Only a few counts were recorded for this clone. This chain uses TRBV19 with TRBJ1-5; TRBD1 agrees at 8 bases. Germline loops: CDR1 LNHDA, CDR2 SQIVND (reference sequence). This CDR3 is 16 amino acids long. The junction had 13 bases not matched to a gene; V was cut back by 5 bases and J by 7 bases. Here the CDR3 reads CASSPGPGQGEQPQHF. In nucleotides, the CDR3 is TGTGCCAGTAGTCCAGGACCAGGACAGGGTGAACAGCCCCAGCATTTT.

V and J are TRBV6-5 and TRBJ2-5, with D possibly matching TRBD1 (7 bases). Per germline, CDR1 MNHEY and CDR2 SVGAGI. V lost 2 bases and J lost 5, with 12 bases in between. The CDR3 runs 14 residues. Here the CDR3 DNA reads TGTGCCAGCAGTTACACAGGGGCGGGGGAGACCCAGTACTTC. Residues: CASSYTGAGETQYF.

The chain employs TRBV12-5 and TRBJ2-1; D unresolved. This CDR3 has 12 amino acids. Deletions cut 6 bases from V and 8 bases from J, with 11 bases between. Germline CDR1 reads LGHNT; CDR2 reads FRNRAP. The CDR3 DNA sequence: TGTGCTAGTGGCCGCCTTCGGCATGAGCAGTTCTTC. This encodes CASGRLRHEQFF.

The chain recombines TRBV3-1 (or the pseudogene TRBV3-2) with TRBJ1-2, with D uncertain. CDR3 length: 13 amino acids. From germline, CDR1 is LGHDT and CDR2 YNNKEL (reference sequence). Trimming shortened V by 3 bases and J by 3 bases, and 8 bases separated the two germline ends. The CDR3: CASSQAAHYGYTF. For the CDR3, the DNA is TGTGCCAGCAGCCAGGCGGCCCACTATGGCTACACCTTC.

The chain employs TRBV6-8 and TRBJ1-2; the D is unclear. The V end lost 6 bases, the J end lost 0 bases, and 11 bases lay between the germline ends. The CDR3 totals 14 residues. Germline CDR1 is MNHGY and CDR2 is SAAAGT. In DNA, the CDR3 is TGTGCCAGCAGATGGGCCACCGCTAACTATGGCTACACCTTC. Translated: CASRWATANYGYTF.

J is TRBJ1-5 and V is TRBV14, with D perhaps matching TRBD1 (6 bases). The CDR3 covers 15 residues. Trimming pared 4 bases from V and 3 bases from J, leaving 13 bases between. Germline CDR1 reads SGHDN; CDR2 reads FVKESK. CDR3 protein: CASSPEGGINQPQHF. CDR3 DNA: TGTGCCAGCAGCCCGGAAGGGGGTATCAATCAGCCCCAGCATTTT. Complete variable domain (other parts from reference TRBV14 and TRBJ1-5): EAGVTQFPSHSVIEKGQTVTLRCDPISGHDNLYWYRRVMGKEIKFLLHFVKESKQDESGMPNNRFLAERTGGTYSTLKVQPAELEDSGVYFCASSPEGGINQPQHFGDGTRLSIL.

In DNA form, the CDR3 reads TGCGCCAGCAGTCAATTTTCCAGGAACTATGGCTACACCTTC. It yields the protein CASSQFSRNYGYTF. The genes are TRBV23-1 and TRBJ1-2; unclear D gene. TRBV23-1 is identified as an open reading frame with a role that is uncertain. The V gene lost 1 base and the J gene lost 2 bases, with 8 bases spanning the gap. This CDR3 contains 14 residues.

DNA of the CDR3: TGTGCCAGCAGCCCCAACGCCGTTGGGGGGGCAACTAAGTCACCCCTCCACTTT. It codes for CASSPNAVGGATKSPLHF. The genes are TRBV7-8 and TRBJ1-6, with D possibly matching TRBD1 (6 bases). Germline CDR1 reads SGHVS; CDR2 reads FQNEAQ. The CDR3 extends over 18 amino acids. The V gene lost 5 bases and the J gene lost 10 bases, with 27 bases spanning the gap.

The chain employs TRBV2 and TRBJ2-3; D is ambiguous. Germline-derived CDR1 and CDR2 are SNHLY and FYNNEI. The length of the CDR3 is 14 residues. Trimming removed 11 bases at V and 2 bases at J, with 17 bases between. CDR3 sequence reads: CAARLGPLTDTQYF. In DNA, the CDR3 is TGTGCCGCTCGTTTGGGTCCCCTCACAGATACGCAGTATTTT.